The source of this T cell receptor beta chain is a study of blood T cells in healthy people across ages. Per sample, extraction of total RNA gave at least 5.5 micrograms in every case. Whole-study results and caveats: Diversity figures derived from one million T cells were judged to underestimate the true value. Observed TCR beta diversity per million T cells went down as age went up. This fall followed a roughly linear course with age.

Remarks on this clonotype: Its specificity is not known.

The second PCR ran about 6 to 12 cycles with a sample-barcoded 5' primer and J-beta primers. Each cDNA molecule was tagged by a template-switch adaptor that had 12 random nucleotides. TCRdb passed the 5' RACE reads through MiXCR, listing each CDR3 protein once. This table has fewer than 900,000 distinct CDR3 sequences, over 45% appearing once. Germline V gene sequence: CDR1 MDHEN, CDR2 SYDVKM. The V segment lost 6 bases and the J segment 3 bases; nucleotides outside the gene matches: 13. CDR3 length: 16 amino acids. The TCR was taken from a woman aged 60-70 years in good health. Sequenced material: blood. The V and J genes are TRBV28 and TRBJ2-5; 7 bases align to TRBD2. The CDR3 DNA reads TGTGCCAGCAGCTTTAGGGCTCTGGGGGGGGAAGAGACCCAGTACTTC. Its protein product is CASSFRALGGEETQYF. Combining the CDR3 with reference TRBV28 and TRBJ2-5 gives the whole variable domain DVKVTQSSRYLVKRTGEKVFLECVQDMDHENMFWYRQDPGLGLRLIYFSYDVKMKEKGDIPEGYSVSREKKERFSLILESASTNQTSMYLCASSFRALGGEETQYFGPGTRLLVL.